This record covers a single T cell receptor (beta chain). The target antigen is unknown. 13 Jbeta primers and 60 Vbeta primers were used for the PCR. In the original workflow: In a later analysis, of tens of millions of unique beta chains, around 11 million appeared in at least two donors. Sequenced by immunoSEQ multiplex PCR; TCRdb stores in-frame clones only, minus some. The D gene and trimming were derived from the DNA, and the V and J assignments and clone size from that table. The sample has 180,000 or so clones, about 80% seen once. Per germline, CDR1 LGHNA and CDR2 YSLEER. The CDR3 runs 17 residues. Trimming removed 0 bases from V and 4 bases from J; junction bases left unmatched: 11. The data derive from a study of cytomegalovirus exposure and HLA in healthy donors. Study-level points and caveats: HLA-A and HLA-B allele assignments for most subjects were reportedly predicted accurately using TCR beta sequences. The listing of approximately 160 TCR beta chains classed them as cytomegalovirus-associated.

Sequences were obtained from PBMCs. This receptor was obtained from a man younger than 35 in good health and CMV-seronegative. This rearrangement joins TRBV4-3 to TRBJ2-7, with TRBD2 matching over 8 bases. CDR3 sequence: CASSQDKRGGRNYEQYF. The CDR3 DNA follows: TGCGCCAGCAGCCAAGATAAACGGGGGGGCCGAAATTACGAGCAGTACTTC.